This TCR beta chain emerged from a study of OX40 agonist ivuxolimab in advanced cancers. Regarding the study in general: The costimulatory receptor OX40 (CD134) was targeted by ivuxolimab, a fully human IgG2 agonistic monoclonal antibody. The dose-escalation cohort was about 86% male with a mean age of approximately 60 years, ranging from roughly 23 to 80. Three dose-escalation patients achieved partial responses, one with hepatocellular carcinoma and two with cutaneous melanoma. Of the approximately 50 dose-escalation patients, hepatocellular carcinoma was present in roughly 19, melanoma in roughly 15, renal cell carcinoma in 9 and head and neck cancer in 9. The point of sequencing TCRbeta in the periphery was to test whether ivuxolimab changed TCR sequence diversity and drove clonal T-cell expansion. Intravenous ivuxolimab was administered to patients every 2 weeks at six dose levels: 0.01, 0.1, 0.3, 1.5, 3 and 10 mg/kg. Prior anti-PD-1, anti-PD-L1 or anti-CTLA-4 therapy was permitted, and checkpoint inhibitors had been received by around 40% of dose-escalation patients. The paper describes the monotherapy dose-escalation part (N ≈ 50 patients) of the phase I trial of ivuxolimab.

For sequencing of the TCRbeta CDR3 region, genomic DNA was extracted from the sorted cells. The immunoSEQ Assay was used for sequencing of TCRbeta CDR3 regions. TCRdb took this table from immuneACCESS and kept in-frame rearrangements with V and J called. Such tables lack part of the clones; where checked against another copy, unresolved V genes explain under half of the gap, and the rest is unexplained. Within this sample are tens of thousands of clones, with around 84% of them counted one time only. In total, the top ten clones hold approximately 2% of the sample. Patients with autoimmune disease history or receiving systemic immunosuppression were excluded from the trial. In every dose cohort, peripheral blood was drawn for TCR sequencing at baseline, cycle 4 day 1, and cycle 7 day 1. The samples were taken from a phase I, first-in-human, multicenter, open-label dose-escalation trial of ivuxolimab. Adults with locally advanced or metastatic head and neck squamous cell, hepatocellular, melanoma or renal cell carcinoma were enrolled in the trial. Before TCR sequencing, CD4+ and CD8+ T cells were separately sorted from peripheral blood.

CDR1 WNHNN and CDR2 SYGVQD were looked up in the germline V gene (reference sequence). From the cysteine up to the phenylalanine, the CDR3 has a length of 13 residues. Solely the CDR3 DNA is kept, with 39 bases framed from the first base. V was cut back by 2 bases and J by 4 bases, leaving a gap of 9 bases between them. Points the paper makes about the study in general: In the 0.1-3.0 mg/kg groups, partial responders were among the patients with the lowest normalized peripheral clonal expansion, particularly in CD8+ T cells. Antigen specificity was not determined for the clonally expanded peripheral T cells. At doses of 0.1 to 3.0 mg/kg, clonal expansion of both CD4+ and CD8+ blood T cells was observed from baseline to week 6. Low levels of normalized T-cell clonal expansion were also seen in some patients who did not respond. After ivuxolimab, expanded clones were on average more numerous among CD8+ T cells than among CD4+ T cells.

This clone was seen only a few times. Its specific antigen is unknown. No clone much larger than this one lies a single base away; base qualities are absent. The chain is encoded by TRBV10-1 joined to TRBJ2-7; matching of 5 bases hints at TRBD1 as the D gene. The sequences come from CD4+ or CD8+ T cells sorted from blood, collected in a trial of the OX40 agonist ivuxolimab. The TCR was taken from an adult with an advanced solid tumor such as melanoma, head and neck, liver or kidney cancer. The sequenced DNA is TGCGCCAGCAGTGAGACAGGCAGATACGAGCAGTACTTC. Its protein product is CASSETGRYEQYF.